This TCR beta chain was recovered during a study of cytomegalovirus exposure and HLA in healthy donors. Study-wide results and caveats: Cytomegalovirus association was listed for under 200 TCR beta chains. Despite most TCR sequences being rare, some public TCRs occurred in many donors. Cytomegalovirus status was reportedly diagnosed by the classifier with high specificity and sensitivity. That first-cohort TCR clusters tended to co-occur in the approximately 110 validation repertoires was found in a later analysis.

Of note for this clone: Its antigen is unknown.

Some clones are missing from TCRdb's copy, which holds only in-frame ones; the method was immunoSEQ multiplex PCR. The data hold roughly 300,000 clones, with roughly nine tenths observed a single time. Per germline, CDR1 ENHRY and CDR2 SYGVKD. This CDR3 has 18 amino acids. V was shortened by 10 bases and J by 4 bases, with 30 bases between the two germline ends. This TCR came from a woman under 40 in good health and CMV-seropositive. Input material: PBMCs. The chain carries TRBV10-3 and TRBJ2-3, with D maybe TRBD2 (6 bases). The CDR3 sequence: CATLLPRGFGLAADTQYF. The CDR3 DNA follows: TGTGCCACCCTCCTCCCGCGGGGATTCGGGCTAGCAGCAGATACGCAGTATTTT.